The rows below give T cell receptor beta chains drawn from one sample of a study of metastatic and nonmetastatic thyroid tumors. TCRdb ran MiXCR on the PCR reads. The sample consists of over 5,500 clones, 25% to 30% of them appearing once. Input material: adjacent normal tissue. The receptors come from a male donor with papillary thyroid cancer or a benign thyroid nodule (not recorded which). Some clones in this sample may be carry-over from other donors' samples. CDR3s include the opening cysteine and the closing phenylalanine or tryptophan. The D gene is left open where the match is weak. Only part of the rows carry a size: once, few, many, or a class if the clone is expanded.

j_gene	abundance	d_gene	len	v_gene	CDR3nt	CDR3aa
TRBJ1-2	few	TRBD1	13	TRBV6-1	TGTGCCAGCAGTCCCGGACAGGGAGGAGGCTACACCTTC	CASSPGQGGGYTF
TRBJ2-5	few	-	13	TRBV27	TGTGCCAGCAGTCGCGGGGGCGGGGAGACCCAGTACTTC	CASSRGGGETQYF
TRBJ2-7	large	-	14	TRBV20-1	TGCAGTGCCCCCAGGGGGGACGGCTCCTACGAGCAGTACTTC	CSAPRGDGSYEQYF
TRBJ2-3	many	TRBD2	13	TRBV20-1	TGCAGTGCTACTAGCGGGAGTTCGGATACGCAGTATTTT	CSATSGSSDTQYF
TRBJ2-7	-	-	14	TRBV30	TGTGCCAGTAGTGGGGTAACGGATTTTTACGAGCAGTACTTC	CASSGVTDFYEQYF
TRBJ2-7	many	-	15	TRBV11-1	TGTGCCAGCAGCCGCCAAGGACAGACCCCCTACGAGCAGTACTTC	CASSRQGQTPYEQYF
TRBJ2-7	few	TRBD2	15	TRBV27	TGTGCCAGCAGCTATAGCGGGGGCCCGATCTACGAGCAGTACTTC	CASSYSGGPIYEQYF
TRBJ2-3	medium-sized	-	15	TRBV27	TGTGCCAGCAGTTTCCGGGTGGCGGGCACAGATACGCAGTATTTT	CASSFRVAGTDTQYF
TRBJ2-7	large	-	13	TRBV19	TGTGCCAGTAGTATGGAGGGGGCCTACGAGCAGTACTTC	CASSMEGAYEQYF
TRBJ2-5	-	-	14	TRBV28	TGTGCCAGCAGTAACCAGGGAGAGAGCGAGACACAGTACTTC	CASSNQGESETQYF
TRBJ2-1	medium-sized	TRBD2	17	TRBV20-1	TGCAGTGCTAGAGATAGCGGGAGGTCGAGCTCCTACAATGAGCAGTTCTTC	CSARDSGRSSSYNEQFF
TRBJ1-1	-	-	15	TRBV29-1	TGCAGCGTTGAAGATCATAGGGGTGTTTGGACTGAAGCTTTCTTT	CSVEDHRGVWTEAFF
TRBJ1-3	many	-	15	TRBV10-3	TGTGCCATCAGTCACCTAGGGAAGGCTGGAAACACCATATATTTT	CAISHLGKAGNTIYF
TRBJ2-6	medium-sized	-	14	TRBV5-5	TGTGCCAGCAGCCCCGACGGTGGGGCCAACGTCCTGACTTTC	CASSPDGGANVLTF
TRBJ1-2	-	-	15	TRBV7-2	TGTGCCAGCAGCTTAGAGTCCCACAGAAGCTATGGCTACACCTTC	CASSLESHRSYGYTF
TRBJ2-1	-	-	11	TRBV27	TGTGCCAGCAGTTCTATGGATGAGCAGTTCTTC	CASSSMDEQFF
TRBJ1-4	once	TRBD1	20	TRBV4-2	TGTGCCAGCAGCCAAGATGTCGCCGGGACAGGGGGAGTAGCTAATGAAAAACTGTTTTTT	CASSQDVAGTGGVANEKLFF
TRBJ1-6	few	TRBD1	15	TRBV11-1	TGTGCCAGCAGCTCCGGACAGGGGGCCCACTCACCCCTCCACTTT	CASSSGQGAHSPLHF
TRBJ2-1	medium-sized	-	14	TRBV9	TGTGCCAGCAGCCCCGGTGGGTCCTACAATGAGCAGTTCTTC	CASSPGGSYNEQFF
TRBJ1-3	few	-	18	TRBV12-3/TRBV12-4	TGTGCCAGCAGTTTAGCCTTTTTAGCACAGCACTCTGGAAACACCATATATTTT	CASSLAFLAQHSGNTIYF
TRBJ2-7	many	TRBD1	17	TRBV6-7	TGTGCCAGCAGTTACTCGGGACCGGGACAGGGGGTATTCTGGCAGTACTTC	CASSYSGPGQGVFWQYF
TRBJ2-3	-	-	14	TRBV11-1	TGTGCCAGCTTGGGACCCTCTAACCCAGATACGCAGTATTTT	CASLGPSNPDTQYF
TRBJ2-1	few	-	15	TRBV12-3/TRBV12-4	TGTGCCAGCAGTTTAGAGGGGGGGTCGTTAAATGAGCAGTTCTTC	CASSLEGGSLNEQFF
TRBJ2-7	-	-	16	TRBV6-1	TGTGCCAGCAGTGAAGGAGCCGGGTCAACGAGATACGAGCAGTACTTC	CASSEGAGSTRYEQYF
TRBJ1-6	-	-	16	TRBV5-1	TGCGCCAGCAGCTTGGCCGGTGACCCGGATAATTCACCCCTCCACTTT	CASSLAGDPDNSPLHF
TRBJ2-7	-	-	14	TRBV12-3/TRBV12-4	TGCGCCAGCAGTTCCAGCACGGGCTCCTCCGAGCAGTACTTC	CASSSSTGSSEQYF
TRBJ2-1	few	TRBD2	16	TRBV20-1	TGCAGTGCTAGGAAAAGGGGACTAGCGGTCTACAATGAGCAGTTCTTC	CSARKRGLAVYNEQFF
TRBJ1-2	few	-	17	TRBV5-1	TGCGCCAGCAGCTTGATGGCGACGGGACGGAATAACTATGGCTACACCTTC	CASSLMATGRNNYGYTF
TRBJ2-1	few	-	16	TRBV28	TGTGCCAGCGTGGGGTTAGGGGGATTAGGCCTTAATGAGCAGTTCTTC	CASVGLGGLGLNEQFF
TRBJ1-5	few	-	15	TRBV6-1	TGTGCCAGCAGCCTCTTACAGGGCGCCAATCAGCCCCAGCATTTT	CASSLLQGANQPQHF
TRBJ2-1	many	TRBD1	13	TRBV18	TGTGCCAGCGGGACAGCGACCTACAATGAGCAGTTCTTC	CASGTATYNEQFF
TRBJ2-3	medium-sized	-	13	TRBV10-2	TGCGCCACTAAGGTCGGGGGCACAGATACGCAGTATTTT	CATKVGGTDTQYF
TRBJ2-1	medium-sized	TRBD2	14	TRBV20-1	TGCAGTGTCTTTAACCGCGGGAGCCGCAATGAGCAGTTCTTC	CSVFNRGSRNEQFF
TRBJ1-1	few	-	15	TRBV24-1	TGTGCCACCAGTGATTCTCGGGGGACGTACACTGAAGCTTTCTTT	CATSDSRGTYTEAFF
TRBJ2-1	-	TRBD1	15	TRBV20-1	TGCAGTGCTAGAGCCGGGACAGCATCCTCGAATTCCCAGTTCTTC	CSARAGTASSNSQFF
TRBJ1-1	-	TRBD1	16	TRBV28	TGTGCCAGCAGGCCCTTGGCCCAGGGGGGGAACACTGAAGCTTTCTTT	CASRPLAQGGNTEAFF
TRBJ2-7	-	TRBD1	16	TRBV28	TGTGCCAGCAGTACCCAAGCCGGGACAGGGGTCGACGAGCAGTACTTC	CASSTQAGTGVDEQYF
TRBJ2-1	few	-	10	TRBV28	TGTGCCTCCGAGGGCAATGAGCAGTTATTC	CASEGNEQLF
TRBJ2-1	medium-sized	-	15	TRBV7-9	TGTGCCAGCAGCTTAGCGGGAACCTCTCAGGATGAGCAGTTCTTC	CASSLAGTSQDEQFF
TRBJ1-4	-	TRBD1	14	TRBV12-3/TRBV12-4	TGTGCCAGCAGGAACCCGACAGGGAATGAAAAACTGTTTTTT	CASRNPTGNEKLFF
TRBJ1-1	few	TRBD1	17	TRBV20-1	TGCAGTGCTGGACGAACCGGGACAGGGGGCTTGAACACTGAAGCTTTCTTT	CSAGRTGTGGLNTEAFF
TRBJ2-2	-	-	13	TRBV7-2	TGTGCCAGCAGCTTTCGATATAACGGGGAGCTGTTTTTT	CASSFRYNGELFF
TRBJ1-1	many	-	13	TRBV5-1	TGCGCCAGCAGCAGGGATGCGAACACTGAAGCTTTCTTT	CASSRDANTEAFF
TRBJ2-3	few	TRBD2	14	TRBV10-2	TGCGCCAGCAGTTTACAGTTGGGGGGGGATACGCAGTATTTT	CASSLQLGGDTQYF
TRBJ1-5	medium-sized	-	15	TRBV28	TGTGCCAGCAGTTTATGGAACAGGGTGGGTCAGCCCCAGCATTTT	CASSLWNRVGQPQHF
TRBJ2-7	-	-	14	TRBV6-1	TGTGCCAGCATCACGACGGATCCTGCCTACGAGCGGTACTTC	CASITTDPAYERYF
TRBJ2-7	-	TRBD2	14	TRBV6-2/TRBV6-3	TGTGCCAGCAGTCGACTAGCGGGGTTCTACGAGCAGTACTTC	CASSRLAGFYEQYF
TRBJ2-7	medium-sized	TRBD2	15	TRBV5-1	TGCGCCAGCAGCAGCAGGACTAGCGGGTCGTACGAGCAGTACTTC	CASSSRTSGSYEQYF
TRBJ1-6	-	-	15	TRBV25-1	TGTGCCAGCAGTCGTTTGGACATTAATTATTCACCCCTCCACTTT	CASSRLDINYSPLHF
TRBJ1-4	-	-	14	TRBV5-1	TGCGCCAGCAGCCTTCTTGGGGGCAATGAAAAACTGTTTTTT	CASSLLGGNEKLFF
TRBJ2-1	few	-	15	TRBV7-6	TGTGCCAGCAGCTTAGTGGAAGGGATTATTACCGAGCAGTTCTTC	CASSLVEGIITEQFF
TRBJ1-2	-	TRBD1	14	TRBV28	TGTGCCAGCTCTCGCCGGGGACAGAACTACGTCTACACCTTC	CASSRRGQNYVYTF
TRBJ2-7	once	-	14	TRBV20-1	TGCAGTGCACGAGGAGGGCGCAAACCTCTCGAGCAGTACTTC	CSARGGRKPLEQYF
TRBJ1-5	medium-sized	-	11	TRBV12-5	TGTGCTAGTGGAATCATGAGGCCCCAGCATTTT	CASGIMRPQHF
TRBJ1-3	few	-	13	TRBV3-1	TGTGCCAGCAGCCAAGGGGAGAGAAACACCATATATTTT	CASSQGERNTIYF